These 10 T cell receptor beta chains share one sample of origin, sequenced in a study of T cell responses to AZD1222 COVID-19 vaccine. Profiled with immunoSEQ multiplex PCR; TCRdb holds only in-frame clones, not every one. The repertoire includes about 50,000 clones, approximately 85% of them detected once, and about 16% sits in the top ten. The material was peripheral blood, obtained on day 0 of AZD1222 vaccination. Receptors were obtained from an adult in good health.

The chain carries TRBV24-1 and TRBJ1-1; D is undetermined. Germline loops: CDR1 KGHDR, CDR2 SFDVKD. Trimming left V 2 bases short and J 3 bases short, with 9 bases between. This CDR3 is 14 amino acids long. The DNA of the CDR3 is TGTGCCACCAGTGATTCAGGTGCGTACACTGAAGCTTTCTTT. Translating it yields CATSDSGAYTEAFF.

The chain has TRBV7-6 and TRBJ2-5; D remains ambiguous. Trimming cost V 1 base and J 5 bases, with 5 bases left between them. CDR3 length: 12 amino acids. Germline CDR1 and CDR2: SGHVS and FNYEAQ. This chain's CDR3 is CASSLGFETQYF. As DNA, the CDR3 is TGTGCCAGCAGCTTAGGATTTGAGACCCAGTACTTC.

V and J are TRBV29-1 and TRBJ1-1, with a tentative D call TRBD1 (5 bases). The V gene's germline CDR1 is SQVTM and CDR2 ANQGSEA. Trimming took 6 bases from V and 2 from J, leaving 13 bases between them. The CDR3 contains 13 residues. The CDR3 region is CSVMGPINTEAFF. CDR3 coding DNA: TGCAGCGTAATGGGACCTATAAACACTGAAGCTTTCTTT.

The CDR3 DNA reads as TGTGCCTGGAGTGCAACTCCTGAGGGAGAGCAGTACTTC. The encoded protein is CAWSATPEGEQYF. The rearrangement joins TRBV30 to TRBJ2-7; the D gene is possibly TRBD2 (5 bases). Germline V CDR1 and CDR2: GTSNPN, SVGIG (reference sequence). This CDR3 is built from 13 residues. V was clipped by 1 base and J by 7 bases, with 14 bases between them.

The rearrangement joins TRBV6-1 to TRBJ2-1; 9 bases agree with TRBD2. The CDR3 has 15 residues. With 3 bases clipped from V and 4 bases from J, the junction kept 4 bases outside the gene matches. Germline CDR1 is MNHNS and CDR2 is SASEGT. CDR3: CASSERGGYYNEQFF. CDR3 coding DNA: TGTGCCAGCAGTGAGCGGGGGGGGTATTACAATGAGCAGTTCTTC.

The gene calls are TRBV19 and TRBJ2-7; a weak D match, TRBD2 (7 bases). Trimming cost V 3 bases and J 3 bases, with 15 bases left between them. Per germline, CDR1 LNHDA and CDR2 SQIVND (reference sequence). This CDR3 region has 15 residues. CDR3 DNA sequence: TGTGCCAGTAGTATTTGGGGGGGCGGAAGCTACGAGCAGTACTTC. This sequence encodes CASSIWGGGSYEQYF.

This chain links TRBV6-5 with TRBJ1-1; perhaps TRBD1 as D (6 bases). V was trimmed by 8 bases and J by 11 bases, leaving 18 bases between them. Germline lookup yields CDR1 MNHEY and CDR2 SVGAGI. The CDR3 spans 12 residues. The CDR3: CASLRGIGRAFF. The CDR3 nucleotides read TGTGCCAGCCTCAGGGGAATCGGTAGGGCTTTCTTT.

The chain recombines TRBV19 with TRBJ2-4; D call uncertain. The ends were cut back, 5 bases at V and 5 bases at J, with 16 bases in the middle. The germline V gene has CDR1 LNHDA and CDR2 SQIVND (reference sequence). The CDR3 loop spans 15 amino acids. The CDR3 DNA sequence: TGTGCCAGTAGTCCCCGTCAAGCCCCGGAAAACATTCAGTACTTC. As protein: CASSPRQAPENIQYF.

The chain combines TRBV30 with TRBJ1-1; a possible D gene is TRBD1 (5 bases). V lost 0 bases to trimming and J lost 1 base, with 9 bases between them. Germline V lookup: CDR1 GTSNPN, CDR2 SVGIG (reference sequence). This CDR3 contains 14 residues. The CDR3 reads CAWSVGTANTEAFF. CDR3 nucleotide sequence: TGTGCCTGGAGTGTAGGGACGGCGAACACTGAAGCTTTCTTT. The full variable domain, with the rest looked up from reference TRBV30 and TRBJ1-1, is SQTIHQWPATLVQPVGSPLSLECTVEGTSNPNLYWYRQAAGRGLQLLFYSVGIGQISSEVPQNLSASRPQDRQFILSSKKLLLSDSGFYLCAWSVGTANTEAFFGQGTRLTVV.

This clone is labeled medium-sized (0.01 to 0.1%). The genes are TRBV6-4 and TRBJ2-3; 8 positions match TRBD2. The CDR3 loop spans 14 amino acids. Trimming took 3 bases from V and 1 from J; bases not matched to a gene: 0. CDR1 and CDR2 from the germline V gene are MRHNA and SNTAGT. The CDR3: CASSEAGGTDTQYF. In DNA form, the CDR3 reads TGTGCCAGCAGTGAAGCGGGGGGCACAGATACGCAGTATTTT.